The clone carrying this T cell receptor (beta chain) showed up just once. The sample comes from a study of T cell responses to AZD1222 COVID-19 vaccine. Here immunoSEQ multiplex PCR was the method, and the copy in TCRdb shows in-frame clones only, minus some. The sample carries more than 150,000 clones, around nine tenths recorded once. Second doses that came at about 4 or about 12 weeks were put together. Source: peripheral blood, taken 28 days after the second AZD1222 dose. The clonotype was recovered from an adult who received the AZD1222 COVID-19 vaccine.

The chain's CDR3 is CATAGEILGGRFYGYTF. The CDR3 coding sequence is TGTGCCACGGCGGGGGAGATATTGGGAGGGAGGTTCTATGGCTACACCTTC. The J gene is TRBJ1-2, the V gene TRBV19; the D gene is possibly TRBD1 (5 bases). Germline-derived CDR1 and CDR2 are LNHDA and SQIVND (reference sequence). V shed 10 bases and J shed 4 bases, with 28 bases lying between them. The CDR3 has 17 residues.